The clone carrying this T cell receptor (beta chain) was seen only a few times. Its specificity is not known. Sorting that relied on CD45RO/CCR7/CD25/CD127/CD95/CD27 yielded CD4+ naive, central memory, regulatory and stem cell-like memory cells. These data belong to a study of beta chain features in type 1 diabetes. For the study at large: The samples had roughly 110,000,000 sorted cells examined in all.

Trimming cost V 5 bases and J 3 bases; bases outside gene matches: 7. The germline V gene has CDR1 MNHNY and CDR2 SVGAGI (reference sequence). The CDR3 length is 15 residues. TCRB transcripts that were expressed got sequenced, as all of the isolated RNA had been reverse transcribed. Method: immunoSEQ multiplex PCR; TCRdb's copy keeps in-frame clones and lacks some. The data hold some 400,000 clones, with more than 13% observed a single time. The study's findings and limits: The naive, central memory and Treg TCRB repertoires showed an apparent similarity that was greater among patients than among healthy donors.

Material: naive CD4+ T cells from blood. This chain connects TRBV6-6 to TRBJ2-7, with TRBD1 matching 10 bases. The source of this sequence is a woman aged 18-29 years in good health. CDR3 sequence (DNA): TGTGCCAGCAGTCATCCGGGACAGGGGATCTACGAGCAGTACTTC. Translation gives CASSHPGQGIYEQYF.